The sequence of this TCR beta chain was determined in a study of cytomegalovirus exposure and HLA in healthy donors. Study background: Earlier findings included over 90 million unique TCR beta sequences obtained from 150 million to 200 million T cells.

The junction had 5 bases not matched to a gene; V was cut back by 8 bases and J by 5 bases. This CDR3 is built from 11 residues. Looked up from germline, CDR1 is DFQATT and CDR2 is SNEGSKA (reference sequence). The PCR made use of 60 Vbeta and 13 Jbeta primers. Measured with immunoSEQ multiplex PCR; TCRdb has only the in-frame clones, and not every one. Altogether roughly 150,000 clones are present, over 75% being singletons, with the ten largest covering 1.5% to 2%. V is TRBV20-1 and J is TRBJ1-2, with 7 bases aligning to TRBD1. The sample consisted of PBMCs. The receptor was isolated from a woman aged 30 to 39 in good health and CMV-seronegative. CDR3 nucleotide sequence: TGCAGTTCGACAGGGCATTATGGCTACACCTTC. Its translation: CSSTGHYGYTF.